This T cell receptor (beta chain) was documented in a study of blood T cells in healthy people across ages. Study-wide results and limits: Across the age range, TCR beta diversity per million T cells fell in a roughly linear way. It was held that the diversity estimates obtained from one million T cells were underestimates.

V lost 4 bases and J lost 2, with 18 bases in between. Germline V gives CDR1 SQVTM, CDR2 ANQGSEA. The CDR3 sequence is 15 residues long. There are a few counts of this clonotype. The antigen is not known. A J-beta primer mix and a sample-barcoded 5' primer were used in a second PCR of roughly 7 to 12 cycles. TCRdb recomputed calls from the 5' RACE reads with MiXCR, one row per CDR3 protein. The table records around 500,000 distinct CDR3 sequences, 45% to 55% of them present only once. Material for sequencing was blood. The chain employs TRBV29-1 and TRBJ2-7; D not certain. The TCR comes from an elderly man in good health. Here the CDR3 reads CSVADPYGGTYEQYF. DNA of the CDR3: TGCAGCGTTGCGGATCCCTACGGTGGCACCTACGAGCAGTACTTC.